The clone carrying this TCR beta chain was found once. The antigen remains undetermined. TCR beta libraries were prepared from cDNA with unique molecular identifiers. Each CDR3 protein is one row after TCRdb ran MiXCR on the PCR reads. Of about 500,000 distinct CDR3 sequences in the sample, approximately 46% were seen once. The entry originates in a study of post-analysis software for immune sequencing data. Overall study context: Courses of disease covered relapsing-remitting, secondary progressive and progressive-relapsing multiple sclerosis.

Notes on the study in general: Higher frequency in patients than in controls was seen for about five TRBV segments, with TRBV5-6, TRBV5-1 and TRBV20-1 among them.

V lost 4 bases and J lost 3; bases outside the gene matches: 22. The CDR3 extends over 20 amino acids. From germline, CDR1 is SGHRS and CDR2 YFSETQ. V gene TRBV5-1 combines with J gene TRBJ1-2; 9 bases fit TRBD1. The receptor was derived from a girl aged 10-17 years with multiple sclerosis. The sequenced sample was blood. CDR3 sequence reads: CASSPGVRPGTGFADYGYTF. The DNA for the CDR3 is TGCGCCAGCAGCCCGGGAGTACGTCCCGGGACAGGGTTTGCGGACTATGGCTACACCTTC.